This TCR beta chain was sequenced for a study of cytomegalovirus exposure and HLA in healthy donors. Study-wide findings and caveats: Apparent HLA restriction characterized most CMV-associated TCR beta chains in a later analysis.

Comments on this clone: Its target is not known.

CDR3 size: 13 residues. Germline CDR1 and CDR2: SGHVS and FNYEAQ. With 4 bases removed from V and 4 bases from J, the gap between germline ends came to 10 bases. It was with 60 Vbeta and 13 Jbeta primers that the PCR ran. The table came from immunoSEQ multiplex PCR; TCRdb's copy has only in-frame clones and leaves some out. The profile shows 160,000 or so clones, 65% to 85% of them singletons. The material sequenced was PBMCs. V and J are TRBV7-6 and TRBJ1-1; weak D call: TRBD1 (5 bases). This TCR was recovered from a male donor in good health and CMV-seropositive. CDR3: CASSSQEGTEAFF. The CDR3 region has the DNA TGTGCCAGCAGCTCACAGGAGGGCACTGAAGCTTTCTTT.